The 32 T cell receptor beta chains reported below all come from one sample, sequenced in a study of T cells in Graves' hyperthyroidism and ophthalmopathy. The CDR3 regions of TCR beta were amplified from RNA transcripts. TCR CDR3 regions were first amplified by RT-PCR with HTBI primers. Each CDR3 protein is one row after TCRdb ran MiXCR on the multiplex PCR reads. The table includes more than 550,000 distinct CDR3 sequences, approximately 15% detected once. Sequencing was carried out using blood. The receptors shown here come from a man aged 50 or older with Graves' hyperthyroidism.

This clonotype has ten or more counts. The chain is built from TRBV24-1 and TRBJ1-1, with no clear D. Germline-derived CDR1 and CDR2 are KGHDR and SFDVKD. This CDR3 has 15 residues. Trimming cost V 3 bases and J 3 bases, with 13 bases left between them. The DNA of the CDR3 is TGTGCCACCAGTGATGGGCGAGTCAAAGACACTGAAGCTTTCTTT. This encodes CATSDGRVKDTEAFF.

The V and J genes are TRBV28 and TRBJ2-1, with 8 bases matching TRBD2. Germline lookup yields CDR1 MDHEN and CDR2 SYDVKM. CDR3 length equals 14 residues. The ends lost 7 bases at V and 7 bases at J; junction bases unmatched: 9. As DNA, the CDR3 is TGTGCCAGCAATGAGTTTCGCGGGAGGAATGAGCAGTTCTTC. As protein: CASNEFRGRNEQFF. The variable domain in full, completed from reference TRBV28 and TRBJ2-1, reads DVKVTQSSRYLVKRTGEKVFLECVQDMDHENMFWYRQDPGLGLRLIYFSYDVKMKEKGDIPEGYSVSREKKERFSLILESASTNQTSMYLCASNEFRGRNEQFFGPGTRLTVL.

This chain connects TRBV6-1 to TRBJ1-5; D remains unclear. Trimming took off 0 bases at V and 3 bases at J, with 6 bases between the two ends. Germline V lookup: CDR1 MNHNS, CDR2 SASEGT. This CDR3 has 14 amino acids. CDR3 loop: CASSEAGFNQPQHF. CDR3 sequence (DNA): TGTGCCAGCAGTGAAGCAGGGTTCAATCAGCCCCAGCATTTT.

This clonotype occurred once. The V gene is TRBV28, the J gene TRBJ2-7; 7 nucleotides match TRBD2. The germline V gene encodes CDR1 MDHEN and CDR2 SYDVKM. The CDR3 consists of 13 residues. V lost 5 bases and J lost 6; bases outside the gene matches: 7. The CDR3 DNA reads TGTGCCAGCAGTCTAGCGGCAGAGCGCGAGCAGTACTTC. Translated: CASSLAAEREQYF.

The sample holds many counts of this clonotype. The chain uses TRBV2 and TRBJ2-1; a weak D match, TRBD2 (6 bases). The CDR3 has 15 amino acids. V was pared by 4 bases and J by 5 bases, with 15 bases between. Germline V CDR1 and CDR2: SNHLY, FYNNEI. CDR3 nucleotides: TGTGCCAGCAGTGTAGGGCTAGCGAGAAACAATGAGCAGTTCTTC. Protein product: CASSVGLARNNEQFF.

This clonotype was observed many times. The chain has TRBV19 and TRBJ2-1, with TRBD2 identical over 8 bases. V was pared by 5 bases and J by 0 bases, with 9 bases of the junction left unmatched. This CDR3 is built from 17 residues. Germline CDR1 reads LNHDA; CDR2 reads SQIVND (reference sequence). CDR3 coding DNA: TGTGCCAGTAGTGCGCTACTAGCGGAGAGCTCCTACAATGAGCAGTTCTTC. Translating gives CASSALLAESSYNEQFF.

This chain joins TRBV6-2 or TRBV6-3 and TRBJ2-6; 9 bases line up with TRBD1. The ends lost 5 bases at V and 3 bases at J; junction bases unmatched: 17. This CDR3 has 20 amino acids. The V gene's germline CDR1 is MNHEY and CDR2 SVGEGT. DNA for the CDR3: TGTGCCAGCAGTCAAAGGGACAGGGAAGTTATCGGGCATGGGGCCAACGTCCTGACTTTC. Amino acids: CASSQRDREVIGHGANVLTF.

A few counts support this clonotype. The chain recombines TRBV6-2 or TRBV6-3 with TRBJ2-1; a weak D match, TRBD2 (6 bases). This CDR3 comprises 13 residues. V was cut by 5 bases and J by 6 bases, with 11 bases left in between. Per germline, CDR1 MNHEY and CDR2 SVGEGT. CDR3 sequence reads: CASSDGGSNEQFF. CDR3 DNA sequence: TGTGCCAGCAGTGACGGGGGTAGCAATGAGCAGTTCTTC.

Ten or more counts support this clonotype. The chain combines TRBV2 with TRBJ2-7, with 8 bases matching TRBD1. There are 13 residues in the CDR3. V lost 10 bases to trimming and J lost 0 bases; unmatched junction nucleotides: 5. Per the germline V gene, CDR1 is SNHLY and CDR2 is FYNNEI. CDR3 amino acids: CATGQGSSYEQYF. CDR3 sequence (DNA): TGTGCCACCGGACAGGGAAGCTCCTACGAGCAGTACTTC.

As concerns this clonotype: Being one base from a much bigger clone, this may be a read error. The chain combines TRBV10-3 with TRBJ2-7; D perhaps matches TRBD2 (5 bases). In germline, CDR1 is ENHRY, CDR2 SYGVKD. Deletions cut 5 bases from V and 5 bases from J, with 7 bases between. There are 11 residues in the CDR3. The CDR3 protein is CAISYGNEQYF. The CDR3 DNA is TGTGCCATCAGTTACGGGAACGAGCAGTACTTC.

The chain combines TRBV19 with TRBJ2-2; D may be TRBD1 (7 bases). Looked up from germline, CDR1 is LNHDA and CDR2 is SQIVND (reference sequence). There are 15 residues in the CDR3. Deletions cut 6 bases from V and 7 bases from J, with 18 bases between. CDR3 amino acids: CASSLLAGGGGELFF. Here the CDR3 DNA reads TGTGCCAGTAGCCTCCTTGCAGGGGGAGGCGGGGAGCTGTTTTTT.

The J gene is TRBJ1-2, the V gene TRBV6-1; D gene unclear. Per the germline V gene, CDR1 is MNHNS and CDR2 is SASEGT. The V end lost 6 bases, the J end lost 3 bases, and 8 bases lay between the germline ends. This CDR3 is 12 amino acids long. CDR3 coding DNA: TGTGCCAGCAGACAAGGAGACTATGGCTACACCTTC. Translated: CASRQGDYGYTF.

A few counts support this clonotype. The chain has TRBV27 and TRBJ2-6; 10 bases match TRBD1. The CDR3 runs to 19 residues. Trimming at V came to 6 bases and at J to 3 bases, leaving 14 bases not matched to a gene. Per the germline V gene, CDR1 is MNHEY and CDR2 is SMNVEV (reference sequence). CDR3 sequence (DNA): TGTGCCAGCAGCCTGACCGGGACAGGGGTCTTTTATGGGGCCAACGTCCTGACTTTC. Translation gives CASSLTGTGVFYGANVLTF. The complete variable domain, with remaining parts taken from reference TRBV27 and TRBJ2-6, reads EAQVTQNPRYLITVTGKKLTVTCSQNMNHEYMSWYRQDPGLGLRQIYYSMNVEVTDKGDVPEGYKVSRKEKRNFPLILESPSPNQTSLYFCASSLTGTGVFYGANVLTFGAGSRLTVL.

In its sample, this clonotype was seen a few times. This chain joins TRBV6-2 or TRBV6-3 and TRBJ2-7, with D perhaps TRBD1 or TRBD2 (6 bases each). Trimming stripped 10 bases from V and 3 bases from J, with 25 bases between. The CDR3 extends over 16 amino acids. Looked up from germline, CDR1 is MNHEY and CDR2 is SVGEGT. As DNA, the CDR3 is TGTGCCACCACCCCGGAGGGGGTTTGGACGAGCTACGAGCAGTACTTC. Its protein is CATTPEGVWTSYEQYF.

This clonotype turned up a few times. In nucleotides, the CDR3 is TGTGCCACCAGCAGAGATCTTAAGGGGAAGGCTGAAGCTTTCTTT. It translates to CATSRDLKGKAEAFF. J is TRBJ1-1 and V is TRBV15; maybe TRBD1 (5 bases). Trimming pared 0 bases from V and 6 bases from J, leaving 14 bases between. CDR3 length equals 15 residues. Germline-derived CDR1 and CDR2 are LNHNV and YYDKDF (reference sequence).

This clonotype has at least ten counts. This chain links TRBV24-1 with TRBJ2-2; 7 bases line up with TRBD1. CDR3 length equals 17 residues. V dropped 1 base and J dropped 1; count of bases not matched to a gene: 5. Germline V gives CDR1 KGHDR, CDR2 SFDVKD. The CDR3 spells CATSDFRQGRNTGELFF. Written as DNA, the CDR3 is TGTGCCACCAGTGATTTCCGACAGGGAAGGAACACCGGGGAGCTGTTTTTT.

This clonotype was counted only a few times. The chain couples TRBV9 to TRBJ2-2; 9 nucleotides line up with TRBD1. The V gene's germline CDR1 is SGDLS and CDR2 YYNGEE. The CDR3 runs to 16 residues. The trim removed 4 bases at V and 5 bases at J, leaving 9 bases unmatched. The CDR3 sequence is CASSPRVGQGTGELFF. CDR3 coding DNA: TGTGCCAGCAGCCCCCGTGTGGGACAGGGAACCGGGGAGCTGTTTTTT.

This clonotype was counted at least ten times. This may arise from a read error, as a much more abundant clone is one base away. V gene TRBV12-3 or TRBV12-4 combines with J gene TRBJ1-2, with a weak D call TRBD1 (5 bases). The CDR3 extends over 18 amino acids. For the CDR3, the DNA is TGTGCCGGCAGTAGCTTCGGAGGGGCACGGGAGCAAGACTATGGCTACACCTTC. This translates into CAGSSFGGAREQDYGYTF.

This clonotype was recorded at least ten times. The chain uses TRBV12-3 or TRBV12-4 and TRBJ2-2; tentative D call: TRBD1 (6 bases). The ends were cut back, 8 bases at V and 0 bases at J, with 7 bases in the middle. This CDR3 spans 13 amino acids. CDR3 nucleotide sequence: TGTGCCAGCGGACAGACGAACACCGGGGAGCTGTTTTTT. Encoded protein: CASGQTNTGELFF.

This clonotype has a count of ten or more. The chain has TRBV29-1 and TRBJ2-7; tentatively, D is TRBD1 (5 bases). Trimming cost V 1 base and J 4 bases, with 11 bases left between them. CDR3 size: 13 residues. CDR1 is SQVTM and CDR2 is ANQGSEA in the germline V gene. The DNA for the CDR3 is TGCAGCGTTGAAGTGTCAGGGTTTTACGAGCAGTACTTC. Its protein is CSVEVSGFYEQYF.

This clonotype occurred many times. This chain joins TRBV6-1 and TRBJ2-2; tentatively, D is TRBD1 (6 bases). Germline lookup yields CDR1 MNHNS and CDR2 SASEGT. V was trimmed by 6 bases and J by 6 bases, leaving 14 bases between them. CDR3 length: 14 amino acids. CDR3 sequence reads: CASRERGTPGELFF. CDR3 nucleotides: TGTGCCAGCAGGGAAAGGGGGACACCCGGGGAGCTGTTTTTT.

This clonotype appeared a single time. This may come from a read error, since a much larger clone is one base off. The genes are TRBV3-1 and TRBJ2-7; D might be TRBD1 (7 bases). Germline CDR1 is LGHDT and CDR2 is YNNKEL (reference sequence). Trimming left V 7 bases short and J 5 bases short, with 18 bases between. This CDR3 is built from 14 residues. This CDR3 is CASTRQTGRNEQYF. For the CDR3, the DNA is TGTGCCAGCACCCGCCAGACAGGGAGGAACGAGCAGTACTTC.

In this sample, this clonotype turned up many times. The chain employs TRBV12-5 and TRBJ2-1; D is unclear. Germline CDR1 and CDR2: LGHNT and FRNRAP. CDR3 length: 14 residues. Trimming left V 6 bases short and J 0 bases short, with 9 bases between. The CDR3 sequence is CASGTASSYNEQFF. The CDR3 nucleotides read TGTGCTAGTGGAACAGCGAGCTCCTACAATGAGCAGTTCTTC.

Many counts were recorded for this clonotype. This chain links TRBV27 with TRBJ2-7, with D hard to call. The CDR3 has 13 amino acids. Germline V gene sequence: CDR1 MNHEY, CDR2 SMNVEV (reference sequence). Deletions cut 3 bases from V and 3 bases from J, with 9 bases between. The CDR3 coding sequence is TGTGCCAGCAGTTTTCTTGGAAGCTACGAGCAGTACTTC. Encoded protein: CASSFLGSYEQYF.

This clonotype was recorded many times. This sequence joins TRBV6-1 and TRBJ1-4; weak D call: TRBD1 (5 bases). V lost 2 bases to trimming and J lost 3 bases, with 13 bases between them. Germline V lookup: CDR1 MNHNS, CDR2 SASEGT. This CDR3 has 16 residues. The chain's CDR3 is CASSETVGGSNEKLFF. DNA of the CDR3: TGTGCCAGCAGTGAAACTGTCGGGGGGTCTAATGAAAAACTGTTTTTT.

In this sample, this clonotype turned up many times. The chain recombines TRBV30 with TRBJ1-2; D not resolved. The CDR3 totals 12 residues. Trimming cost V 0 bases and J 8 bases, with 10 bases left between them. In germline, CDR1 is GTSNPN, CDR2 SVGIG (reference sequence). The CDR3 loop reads CAWSVGIMGYTF. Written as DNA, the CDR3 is TGTGCCTGGAGTGTAGGGATTATGGGCTACACCTTC.

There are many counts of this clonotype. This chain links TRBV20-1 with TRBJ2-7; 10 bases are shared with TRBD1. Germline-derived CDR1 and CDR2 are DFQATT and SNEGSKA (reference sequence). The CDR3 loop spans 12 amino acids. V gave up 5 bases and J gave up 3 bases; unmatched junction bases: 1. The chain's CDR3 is CSAGDRGYEQYF. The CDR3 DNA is TGCAGTGCTGGGGACAGGGGCTACGAGCAGTACTTC.

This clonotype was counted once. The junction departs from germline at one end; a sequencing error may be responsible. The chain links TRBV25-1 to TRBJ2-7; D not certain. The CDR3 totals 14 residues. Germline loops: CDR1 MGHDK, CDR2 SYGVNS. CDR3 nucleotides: TGTGCCAGCAGTGAAGTTGGGATGGGCCACGAGCACTACTTC. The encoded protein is CASSEVGMGHEHYF.

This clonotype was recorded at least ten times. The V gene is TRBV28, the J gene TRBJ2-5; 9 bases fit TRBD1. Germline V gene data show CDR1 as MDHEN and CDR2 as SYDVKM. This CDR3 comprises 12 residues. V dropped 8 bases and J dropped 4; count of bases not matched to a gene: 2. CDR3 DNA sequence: TGTGCCAGCCGGGACAGGGTAGAGACCCAGTACTTC. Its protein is CASRDRVETQYF.

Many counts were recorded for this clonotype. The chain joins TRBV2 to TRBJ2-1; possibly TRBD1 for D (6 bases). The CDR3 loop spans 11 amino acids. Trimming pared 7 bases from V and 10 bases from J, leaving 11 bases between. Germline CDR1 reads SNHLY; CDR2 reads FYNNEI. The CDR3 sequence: CASMGAIEQFF. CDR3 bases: TGTGCCAGCATGGGGGCTATCGAGCAGTTCTTC. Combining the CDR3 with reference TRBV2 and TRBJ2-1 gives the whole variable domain EPEVTQTPSHQVTQMGQEVILRCVPISNHLYFYWYRQILGQKVEFLVSFYNNEISEKSEIFDDQFSVERPDGSNFTLKIRSTKLEDSAMYFCASMGAIEQFFGPGTRLTVL.

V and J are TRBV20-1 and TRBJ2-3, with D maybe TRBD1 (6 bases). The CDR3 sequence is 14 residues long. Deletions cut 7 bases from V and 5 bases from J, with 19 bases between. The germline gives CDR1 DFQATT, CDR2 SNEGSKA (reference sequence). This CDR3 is CSDLLWTAIDTQYF. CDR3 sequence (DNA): TGCAGTGACCTGCTTTGGACAGCCATAGATACGCAGTATTTT.

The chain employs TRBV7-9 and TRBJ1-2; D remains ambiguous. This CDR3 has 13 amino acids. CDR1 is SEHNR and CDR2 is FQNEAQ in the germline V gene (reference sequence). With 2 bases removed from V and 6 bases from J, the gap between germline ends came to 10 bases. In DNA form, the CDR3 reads TGTGCCAGCAGCTTACCAGGCGGGGATGGCTACACCTTC. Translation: CASSLPGGDGYTF.